Following are 7 T cell receptor beta chains from one sample sequenced in a study of blood T cell repertoires in COVID-19. Profiling relied on immunoSEQ multiplex PCR, and the TCRdb table lists in-frame clones only, not all of them. Altogether fewer than 150,000 clones are present, 81% being singletons, with the ten largest covering roughly 1.6%. Input material: peripheral blood. These receptors all stem from a man aged 50 to 59 with acute or convalescent COVID-19.

The gene calls are TRBV19 and TRBJ1-1, with TRBD1 matching 9 bases. The CDR3 is made up of 14 amino acids. In germline, CDR1 is LNHDA, CDR2 SQIVND (reference sequence). J gave up 1 base and V 7 bases, and 4 bases lay outside the gene matches. CDR3 in DNA: TGTGCCAGTAAACAGGGGGCGACGAACACTGAAGCTTTCTTT. Translation: CASKQGATNTEAFF.

The rearrangement uses TRBV7-9 and TRBJ1-2; TRBD1 agrees at 8 bases. The germline V gene has CDR1 SEHNR and CDR2 FQNEAQ (reference sequence). J was trimmed by 6 bases and V by 4 bases; bases with no gene match: 4. The CDR3 extends over 13 amino acids. The CDR3 loop is CASSSGTGDGYTF. CDR3 sequence (DNA): TGTGCCAGCAGCTCCGGGACAGGCGATGGCTACACCTTC.

This chain links TRBV6-5 with TRBJ1-5; 7 bases line up with TRBD1. Germline assignment: CDR1 MNHEY and CDR2 SVGAGI. This CDR3 contains 13 residues. The junction had 6 bases not matched to a gene; V was cut back by 6 bases and J by 7 bases. Written as DNA, the CDR3 is TGTGCCAGCAGCGTGAGGGGGCCGCAGCCCCAGCATTTT. Translating gives CASSVRGPQPQHF.

The chain employs TRBV18 and TRBJ1-2; D gene unclear. The CDR3 is 13 amino acids. CDR1 KGHSH and CDR2 LQKENI come from the germline V gene. Between the trimmed V and J ends, which lost 3 bases and 5 bases, there was a span of 10 bases. CDR3 coding DNA: TGTGCCAGCTCACCTTCGCAGCGGTATGGCTACACCTTC. Translation gives CASSPSQRYGYTF.

This chain joins TRBV7-6 and TRBJ2-3; D is unresolved. The CDR3 is 15 amino acids. V was shortened by 6 bases and J by 1 base, with 14 bases between the two germline ends. Germline CDR1 is SGHVS and CDR2 is FNYEAQ. The CDR3 DNA reads as TGTGCCAGCAGTTTGAGCCTTTCGGGCACAGATACGCAGTATTTT. Amino acids: CASSLSLSGTDTQYF.

The chain employs TRBV5-5 and TRBJ2-2, with unresolved D. The CDR3 is 15 residues long. Germline CDR1 reads SGHKS; CDR2 reads YYEKEE (reference sequence). The V end was cut by 1 base, the J end by 0 bases, with 7 bases between. The CDR3 is CASSLFQTNTGELFF. CDR3 DNA: TGTGCCAGCAGCTTGTTCCAGACGAACACCGGGGAGCTGTTTTTT.

The V and J genes are TRBV5-1 and TRBJ1-5; 10 nucleotides match TRBD1. The CDR3 is 15 residues long. V shed 1 base and J 4 bases; nucleotides not matched to a gene: 2. CDR1 is SGHRS and CDR2 is YFSETQ in the germline V gene. For the CDR3, the DNA is TGCGCCAGCAGCTTGCTGGGACAGGGGAATCAGCCCCAGCATTTT. It is translated as CASSLLGQGNQPQHF.